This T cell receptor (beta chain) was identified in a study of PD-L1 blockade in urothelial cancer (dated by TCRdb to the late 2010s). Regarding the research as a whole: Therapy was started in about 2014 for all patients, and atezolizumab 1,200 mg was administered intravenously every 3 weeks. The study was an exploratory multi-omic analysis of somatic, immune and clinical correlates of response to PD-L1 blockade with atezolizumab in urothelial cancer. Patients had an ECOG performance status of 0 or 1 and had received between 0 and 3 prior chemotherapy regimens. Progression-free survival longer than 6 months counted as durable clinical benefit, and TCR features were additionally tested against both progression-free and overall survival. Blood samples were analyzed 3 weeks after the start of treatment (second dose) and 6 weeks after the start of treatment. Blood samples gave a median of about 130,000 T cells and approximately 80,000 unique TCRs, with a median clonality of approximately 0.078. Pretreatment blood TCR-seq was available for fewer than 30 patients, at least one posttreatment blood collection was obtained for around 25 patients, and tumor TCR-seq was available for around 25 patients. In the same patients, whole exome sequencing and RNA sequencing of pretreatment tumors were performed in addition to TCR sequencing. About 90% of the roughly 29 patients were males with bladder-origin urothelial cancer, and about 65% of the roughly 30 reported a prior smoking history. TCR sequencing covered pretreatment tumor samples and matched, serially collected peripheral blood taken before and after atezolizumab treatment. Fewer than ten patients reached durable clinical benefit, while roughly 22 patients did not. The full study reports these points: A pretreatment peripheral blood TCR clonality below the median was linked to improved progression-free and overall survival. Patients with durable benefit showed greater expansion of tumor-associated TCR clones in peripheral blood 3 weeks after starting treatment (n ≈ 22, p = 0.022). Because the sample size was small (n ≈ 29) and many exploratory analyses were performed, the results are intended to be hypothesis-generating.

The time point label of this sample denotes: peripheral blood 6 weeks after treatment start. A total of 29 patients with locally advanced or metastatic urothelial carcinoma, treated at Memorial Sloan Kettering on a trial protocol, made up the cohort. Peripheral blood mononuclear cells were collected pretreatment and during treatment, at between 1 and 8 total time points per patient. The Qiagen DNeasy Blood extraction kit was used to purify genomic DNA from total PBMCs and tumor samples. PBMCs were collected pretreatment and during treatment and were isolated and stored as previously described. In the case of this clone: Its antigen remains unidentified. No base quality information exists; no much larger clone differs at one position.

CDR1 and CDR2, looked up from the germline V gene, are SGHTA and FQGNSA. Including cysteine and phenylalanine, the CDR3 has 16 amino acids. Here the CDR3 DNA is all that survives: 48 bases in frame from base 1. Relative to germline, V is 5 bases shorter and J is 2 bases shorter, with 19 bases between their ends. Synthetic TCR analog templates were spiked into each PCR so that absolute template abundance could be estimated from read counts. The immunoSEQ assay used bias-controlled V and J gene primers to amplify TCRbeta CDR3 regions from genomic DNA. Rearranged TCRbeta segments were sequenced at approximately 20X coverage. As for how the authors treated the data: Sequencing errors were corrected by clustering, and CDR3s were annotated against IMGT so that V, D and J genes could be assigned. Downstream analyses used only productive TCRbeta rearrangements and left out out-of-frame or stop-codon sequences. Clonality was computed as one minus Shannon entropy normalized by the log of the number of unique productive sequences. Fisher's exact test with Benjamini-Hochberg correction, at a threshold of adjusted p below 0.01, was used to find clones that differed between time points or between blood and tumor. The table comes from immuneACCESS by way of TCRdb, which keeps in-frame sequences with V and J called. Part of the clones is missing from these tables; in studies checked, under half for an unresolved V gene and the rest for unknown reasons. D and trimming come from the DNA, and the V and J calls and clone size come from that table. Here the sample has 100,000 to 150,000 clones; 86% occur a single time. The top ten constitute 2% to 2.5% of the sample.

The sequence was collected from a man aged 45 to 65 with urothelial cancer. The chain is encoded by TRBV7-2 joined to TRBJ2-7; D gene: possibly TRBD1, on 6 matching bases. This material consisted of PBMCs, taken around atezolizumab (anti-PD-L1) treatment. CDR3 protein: CASSPGGGRGAYEQYF. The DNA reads TGTGCCAGCAGCCCCGGCGGCGGCAGGGGCGCCTACGAGCAGTACTTC.